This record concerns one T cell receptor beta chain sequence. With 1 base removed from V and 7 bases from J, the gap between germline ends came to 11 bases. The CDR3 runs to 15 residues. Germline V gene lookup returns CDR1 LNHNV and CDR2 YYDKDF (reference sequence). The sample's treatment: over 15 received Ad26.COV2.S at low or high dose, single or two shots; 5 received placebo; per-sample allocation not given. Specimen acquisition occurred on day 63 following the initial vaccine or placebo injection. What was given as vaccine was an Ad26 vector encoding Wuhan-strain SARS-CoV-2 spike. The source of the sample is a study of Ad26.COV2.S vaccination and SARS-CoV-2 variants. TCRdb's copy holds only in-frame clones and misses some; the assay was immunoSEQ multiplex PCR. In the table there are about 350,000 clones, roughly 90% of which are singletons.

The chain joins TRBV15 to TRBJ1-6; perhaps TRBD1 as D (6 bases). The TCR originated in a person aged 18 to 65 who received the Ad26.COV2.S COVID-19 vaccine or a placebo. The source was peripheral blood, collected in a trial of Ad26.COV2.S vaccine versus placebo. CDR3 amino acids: CATSRGGAGNSPLHF. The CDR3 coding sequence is TGTGCCACCAGCAGAGGGGGGGCAGGCAATTCACCCCTCCACTTT.